This record concerns one TCR beta chain sequence. Its antigen is undetermined. This entry comes from a study of cytomegalovirus exposure and HLA in healthy donors. Whole-study results and caveats: Fewer N-insertions than the roughly 700-donor mean were reportedly shown by an Asian-associated ancestry cluster in a later analysis.

The germline V gene encodes CDR1 ENHRY and CDR2 SYGVKD. This CDR3 region has 16 residues. V dropped 7 bases and J dropped 3; count of bases not matched to a gene: 8. Researchers ran the PCR with 60 Vbeta and 13 Jbeta primers. Libraries were prepared by immunoSEQ multiplex PCR; TCRdb keeps only in-frame clonotypes and omits some of them. This repertoire shows about 110,000 clones, 60% to 80% found once; its top ten account for less than 3.5%. The TCR was taken from a man aged 45 to 65 in good health and CMV-seropositive. V usage is TRBV10-3 and J usage is TRBJ2-2; 10 positions agree with TRBD1. The sample taken for sequencing was PBMCs. DNA of the CDR3: TGTGCCATCACCTTTGACAGGGGGCGGGACACCGGGGAGCTGTTTTTT. Amino acid sequence: CAITFDRGRDTGELFF.